The 14 T cell receptor beta chains presented below share a single source sample, sequenced in a study of blood T cell repertoires in COVID-19. TCRdb's table, derived via immunoSEQ multiplex PCR, lists solely in-frame clones and lacks some. The sample yields around 42,000 clones, around 84% seen once. Sequenced input: peripheral blood. These receptors were obtained from a man in his 70s with acute or convalescent COVID-19.

This chain uses TRBV19 with TRBJ2-3, with 11 bases matching TRBD2. V trimming: 4 bases; J trimming: 3 bases; junction bases outside the gene matches: 6. From germline, CDR1 is LNHDA and CDR2 SQIVND (reference sequence). The CDR3 is 16 amino acids. The CDR3 loop is CASSTVLAGVTDTQYF. The CDR3 nucleotides are TGTGCCAGTAGTACCGTACTAGCGGGGGTAACAGATACGCAGTATTTT.

This chain links TRBV6-5 with TRBJ2-7, with 8 bases identical to TRBD1. This CDR3 has 15 residues. Germline CDR1 is MNHEY and CDR2 is SVGAGI. The ends lost 6 bases at V and 5 bases at J; junction bases unmatched: 12. As DNA, the CDR3 is TGTGCCAGCAGGGGAGCCTTGGACAGGGCACACGAGCAGTACTTC. Amino acid sequence: CASRGALDRAHEQYF.

This chain connects TRBV27 to TRBJ2-7; the match to TRBD2 covers 11 bases. Germline lookup yields CDR1 MNHEY and CDR2 SMNVEV (reference sequence). CDR3 size: 15 residues. V shed 5 bases, J shed 6 bases, and the junction held 9 bases outside the gene matches. In DNA, the CDR3 is TGTGCCAGCAGTCCCGGGACTAGCGGCCCCCGCGAGCAGTACTTC. The encoded protein is CASSPGTSGPREQYF.

This clone appeared a single time. The chain combines TRBV29-1 with TRBJ2-3; D is undetermined. The CDR3 extends over 11 amino acids. The germline V gene encodes CDR1 SQVTM and CDR2 ANQGSEA. The V and J ends lost 4 bases and 4 bases respectively, with 6 bases between them. This chain's CDR3 is CSVVPADTQYF. The CDR3 bases are TGCAGCGTTGTCCCAGCAGATACGCAGTATTTT.

The V gene is TRBV5-4, the J gene TRBJ1-6; 11 bases align to TRBD1. Per germline, CDR1 SGHNT and CDR2 YYREEE (reference sequence). The V gene end was trimmed by 4 bases and the J gene end by 7 bases; junction bases not matched to a gene: 4. This CDR3 is 15 amino acids long. CDR3 sequence (DNA): TGTGCCAGCAGCCGGGACAGGGGGTCAAATTCACCCCTCCACTTT. It encodes CASSRDRGSNSPLHF.

The rearrangement uses TRBV11-3 and TRBJ1-1; D call uncertain. Per the germline V gene, CDR1 is SGHNT and CDR2 is YENEEA. Trimming removed 4 bases at V and 0 bases at J, with 6 bases between. This CDR3 region has 13 residues. Here the CDR3 reads CASSSYMNTEAFF. CDR3 coding DNA: TGTGCCAGCAGCTCGTACATGAACACTGAAGCTTTCTTT.

This clone has just one count. The chain has TRBV6-5 and TRBJ1-4, with a possible D match to TRBD1 (6 bases). Germline V CDR1 and CDR2: MNHEY, SVGAGI. CDR3 length equals 14 residues. V shed 8 bases and J shed 4 bases, with 14 bases lying between them. The CDR3 nucleotides read TGTGCCAGCGGGGAGACAGGTGTTAATGAAAAACTGTTTTTT. Residues: CASGETGVNEKLFF.

V and J are TRBV28 and TRBJ1-3, with D tentatively TRBD1 (6 bases). CDR3 length: 14 residues. Per the germline V gene, CDR1 is MDHEN and CDR2 is SYDVKM. Trimming stripped 7 bases from V and 3 bases from J, with 13 bases between. In DNA, the CDR3 is TGTGCCAGCATCTTTGCAGGGGTTGGAAACACCATATATTTT. This translates into CASIFAGVGNTIYF.

This clone was counted only a few times. V and J are TRBV5-1 and TRBJ2-1; 7 positions agree with TRBD2. Trimming removed 3 bases from V and 4 bases from J; junction bases left unmatched: 10. CDR1 is SGHRS, CDR2 YFSETQ, per germline. This CDR3 is built from 16 residues. In nucleotides, the CDR3 is TGCGCCAGCAGCTCGGGGCGGGGCGGGAGTTACAATGAGCAGTTCTTC. Protein product: CASSSGRGGSYNEQFF. The complete variable domain, with remaining parts taken from reference TRBV5-1 and TRBJ2-1, reads KAGVTQTPRYLIKTRGQQVTLSCSPISGHRSVSWYQQTPGQGLQFLFEYFSETQRNKGNFPGRFSGRQFSNSRSEMNVSTLELGDSALYLCASSSGRGGSYNEQFFGPGTRLTVL.

The V gene is TRBV7-2, the J gene TRBJ2-7; D call uncertain. V lost 1 base, J lost 7 bases, and 17 bases lay in between. Germline V gives CDR1 SGHTA, CDR2 FQGNSA. CDR3 length equals 15 residues. The DNA of the CDR3 is TGTGCCAGCAGCTTAGACGGGTCTGTTACCCGGGAGCAGTACTTC. Encoded protein: CASSLDGSVTREQYF.

V usage is TRBV25-1 and J usage is TRBJ2-5; 7 positions agree with TRBD1. CDR3 length: 11 residues. J was trimmed by 9 bases and V by 3 bases; bases with no gene match: 1. CDR1 MGHDK and CDR2 SYGVNS come from the germline V gene. CDR3 residues: CASSEGTAQYF. CDR3 nucleotide sequence: TGTGCCAGCAGTGAGGGGACAGCCCAGTACTTC.

This rearrangement joins TRBV19 to TRBJ1-2; TRBD1 matches at 9 bases. Germline CDR1 and CDR2: LNHDA and SQIVND (reference sequence). This CDR3 contains 16 residues. V lost 4 bases and J lost 4; bases outside the gene matches: 10. CDR3 nucleotides: TGTGCCAGTAGTACACCCCTCCGGGACAGGGTCTATGGCTACACCTTC. The encoded protein is CASSTPLRDRVYGYTF. Full variable domain (missing parts from reference TRBV19 and TRBJ1-2): DGGITQSPKYLFRKEGQNVTLSCEQNLNHDAMYWYRQDPGQGLRLIYYSQIVNDFQKGDIAEGYSVSREKKESFPLTVTSAQKNPTAFYLCASSTPLRDRVYGYTFGSGTRLTVV.

This chain connects TRBV18 to TRBJ2-5; possible D gene TRBD1, 5 bases. This CDR3 comprises 13 residues. V dropped 2 bases and J dropped 2 bases, with 6 bases sitting between them. The germline V gene encodes CDR1 KGHSH and CDR2 LQKENI. CDR3 loop: CASSPDSQETQYF. The CDR3 DNA sequence: TGTGCCAGCTCACCAGACAGTCAAGAGACCCAGTACTTC.

This sequence joins TRBV5-1 and TRBJ2-3; 9 bases match TRBD1. V was pared by 1 base and J by 14 bases, with 8 bases of the junction left unmatched. The CDR3 loop spans 13 amino acids. In germline, CDR1 is SGHRS, CDR2 YFSETQ. The CDR3: CASSLTGGETGYF. In DNA, the CDR3 is TGCGCCAGCAGCTTGACAGGGGGCGAGACCGGGTATTTT.